What follows is one T cell receptor (beta chain) and its context. The antigen is undetermined. There are 15 residues in the CDR3. Germline V gene data show CDR1 as MNHEY and CDR2 as SVGAGI. V lost 5 bases, J lost 3 bases, and 6 bases stayed unmatched. This sample is drawn from a study of vaccination effects on CD4 cells after COVID-19. Whole-study findings and limits: Marked contraction was observed in infection-induced and vaccine-induced clones late after vaccination.

Prior to sequencing, the ViraFEST assay stimulated PBMC with viral peptide pools, which expanded the antigen-specific CD4+ T cells. The authors isolated CD4+ T cells after 10 days of culture. Subjects were given two BNT162b2 or mRNA-1273 vaccine doses. Previously uninfected by SARS-CoV-2, the vaccine recipients also showed negative nucleocapsid antibodies. Some 2.2 million PBMC per well received 9 to 10 IU/ml IL-2 and approximately 11 ug/ml peptides in culture. Cells had half their medium changed to IL-2 medium on days 3 and 7. Profiling relied on immunoSEQ multiplex PCR, and the TCRdb table lists in-frame clones only, not all of them. This sample has 84,000 or so clones, with 60% to 85% found just once.

The chain recombines TRBV6-5 with TRBJ2-1, with TRBD1 identical over 8 bases. This sample comprised CD4+ T cells from PBMCs cultured with HCoV-OC43 spike peptides, obtained after COVID-19 vaccination. The subset was: HCoV-OC43 spike overlapping peptide pool stimulation. This clonotype was sampled from a human donor who received a COVID-19 vaccine. The CDR3 DNA reads as TGTGCCAGCAGTCGGGACAGGAGATACTACAATGAGCAGTTCTTC. This codes for CASSRDRRYYNEQFF.